This T cell receptor beta chain was retrieved from a study of shared clonotypes between healthy human individuals. Study-wide findings and caveats: Larger estimated richness was generally seen in naive subsets than in memory subsets. Four donors shared roughly 5% of their naive CD4 clonotypes.

The CDR3 contains 15 residues. V was pared by 0 bases and J by 1 base, with 12 bases between. Germline V CDR1 and CDR2: GTSNPN, SVGIG (reference sequence). Deep was the level at which the assay was run. This table comes from immunoSEQ multiplex PCR, and its TCRdb copy is limited to in-frame clones, with some not included. The sample includes about 1.5 million clones, around 98% of them seen just once. Remarks on this clone: Its matching antigen is unknown.

Every contributor of samples was a Caucasian grown-up residing in Nashville, Tennessee. This rearrangement joins TRBV30 to TRBJ1-1, with D possibly TRBD1 on 5 matching bases. The sequence was collected from a man younger than 45 in good health. Sequencing was done on a sample of naive CD4+ T cells sorted from blood. Stated subset: CD45RA+ positively selected. This CDR3 reads CAWSVAGTGNTEAFF. The DNA for the CDR3 is TGTGCCTGGAGTGTAGCCGGGACTGGGAACACTGAAGCTTTCTTT.